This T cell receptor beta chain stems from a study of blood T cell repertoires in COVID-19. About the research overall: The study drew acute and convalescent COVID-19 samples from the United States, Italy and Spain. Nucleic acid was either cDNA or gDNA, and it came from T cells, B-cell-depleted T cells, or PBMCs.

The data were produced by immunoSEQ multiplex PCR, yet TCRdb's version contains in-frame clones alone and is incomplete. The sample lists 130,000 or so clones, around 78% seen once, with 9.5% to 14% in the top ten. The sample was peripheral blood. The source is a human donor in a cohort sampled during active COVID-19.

CDR3 sequence reads: CASTETKNTGELFF. The CDR3 DNA reads as TGTGCCAGCACCGAGACTAAAAACACCGGGGAGCTGTTTTTT. This chain uses TRBV5-6 with TRBJ2-2; a possible D gene is TRBD2 (5 bases). The CDR3 has 14 residues. Germline V gene sequence: CDR1 SGHDT, CDR2 YYEEEE. The V and J ends lost 6 bases and 2 bases respectively, with 11 bases between them. Full variable domain (remainder filled in from reference TRBV5-6 and TRBJ2-2): DAGVTQSPTHLIKTRGQQVTLRCSPKSGHDTVSWYQQALGQGPQFIFQYYEEEERQRGNFPDRFSGHQFPNYSSELNVNALLLGDSALYLCASTETKNTGELFFGEGSRLTVL.